The clone carrying this T cell receptor beta chain was observed at least ten times. The antigen is unknown. This entry belongs to a study of regulatory T cells in long-lasting Graves disease. Study-level results: Limited samples may have lowered accuracy. Among persistent patients, a larger number of public clonotypes were shared (around 2,700) than among newly diagnosed patients (roughly 910). Patients with persistent Graves' had lower TCR diversity than newly diagnosed patients.

CDR3-region Arm-PCR and iRepertoire HTBI primers produced the TCR beta libraries. TCRdb passed the multiplex PCR reads through MiXCR, listing each CDR3 protein once. The data show 400,000 to 500,000 distinct CDR3 sequences, approximately 23% seen once. Specified time point: persistent/refractory GD, antithyroid drugs over 5 years with positive TRAb. From PBMCs, RNA was extracted and then used to make the TCR library. The CDR3 runs 14 residues. The germline gives CDR1 WSHSY, CDR2 SAAADI. V gave up 7 bases and J gave up 2 bases; unmatched junction bases: 1. The TCR originated in a female donor with Graves disease. V is TRBV10-2 and J is TRBJ2-5, with TRBD2 identical over 13 bases. The sample consisted of peripheral blood mononuclear cells (PBMCs), taken when the disease was refractory, from a patient treated with antithyroid drugs. The chain's CDR3 is CASKTSGGQETQYF. CDR3 nucleotides: TGCGCCAGCAAGACTAGCGGGGGGCAAGAGACCCAGTACTTC.